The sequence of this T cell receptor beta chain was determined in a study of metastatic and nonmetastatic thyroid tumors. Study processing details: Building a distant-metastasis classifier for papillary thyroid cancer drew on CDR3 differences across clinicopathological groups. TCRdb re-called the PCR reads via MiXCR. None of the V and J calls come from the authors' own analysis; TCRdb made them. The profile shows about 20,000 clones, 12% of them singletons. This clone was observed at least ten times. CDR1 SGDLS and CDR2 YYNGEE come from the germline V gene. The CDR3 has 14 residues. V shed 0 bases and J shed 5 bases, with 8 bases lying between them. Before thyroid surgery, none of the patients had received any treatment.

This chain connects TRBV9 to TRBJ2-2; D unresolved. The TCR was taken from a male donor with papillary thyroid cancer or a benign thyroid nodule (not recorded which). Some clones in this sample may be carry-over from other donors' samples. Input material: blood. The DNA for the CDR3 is TGTGCCAGCAGCGTAGAGTCCCATACCGGGGAGCTGTTTTTT. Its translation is CASSVESHTGELFF.